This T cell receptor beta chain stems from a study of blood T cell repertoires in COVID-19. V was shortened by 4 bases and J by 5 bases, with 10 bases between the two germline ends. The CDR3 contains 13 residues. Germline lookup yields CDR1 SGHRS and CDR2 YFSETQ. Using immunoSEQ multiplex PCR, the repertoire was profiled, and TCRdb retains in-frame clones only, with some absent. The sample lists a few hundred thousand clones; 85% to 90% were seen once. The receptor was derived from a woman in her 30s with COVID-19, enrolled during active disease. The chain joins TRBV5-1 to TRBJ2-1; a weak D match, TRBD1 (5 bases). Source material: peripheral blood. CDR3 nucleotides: TGCGCCAGCAGCCCAGGGCTCGACAATGAGCAGTTCTTC. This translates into CASSPGLDNEQFF.